This is a list of T cell receptor beta chains from one sample in a study of T cells in Graves' hyperthyroidism and ophthalmopathy. Each CDR3 protein gets one entry after TCRdb re-called the multiplex PCR reads with MiXCR. The sample consists of more than 500,000 distinct CDR3 sequences, 46% of them appearing once. Sequenced input: peripheral blood or thyroid tissue (not recorded which). The receptors originated from an adult woman with Graves' disease, either hyperthyroidism or ophthalmopathy (not recorded which). Both conserved end residues are trimmed from each CDR3. The D gene is left open where the match is weak.

D | V | CDR3
TRBD1 | TRBV7-2 | ASSWGTGTEAF
NA | TRBV7-9 | ASSPGGGHNQPQH
NA | TRBV6-5 | ASRPTEQETQY
NA | TRBV6-5 | ASSPYGGGEFETQY
TRBD1 | TRBV6-1 | ASRGTATYEQY
NA | TRBV7-9 | ASSWGQSNSYEQY
NA | TRBV29-1 | SVEVEGGTVYEQY
NA | TRBV7-3 | ASSPWGFAEAF
NA | TRBV28 | ASRWTGANVLT
TRBD1 | TRBV10-3 | AISTGQGDHEQY
TRBD2 | TRBV14 | ASSQTAGGPGELF
NA | TRBV3-1 | ASIGEETQY
NA | TRBV5-6 | ASSLEGRNQPQH
NA | TRBV29-1 | SVVVPTLSGNTIY
NA | TRBV6-6 | ASSYTGEAYEQY
NA | TRBV7-9 | ASSPEVGRVTGYT
TRBD1 | TRBV30 | ASTLDRGEKLF
NA | TRBV6-4 | ASSDSTGGNYEQY
NA | TRBV20-1 | STRAGPGNTIY
TRBD2 | TRBV7-9 | ASSLFPGRQY
NA | TRBV10-2 | ASSESRVEQY
TRBD1 | TRBV20-1 | SARRGQGVAHTEAF
TRBD1 | TRBV7-3 | ASKLGGQGNQY
NA | TRBV29-1 | SVEHHRVHSVEAF
NA | TRBV5-1 | ASSLRTASYEQY
TRBD2 | TRBV10-2 | ASSNPSGRSYEQY
NA | TRBV20-1 | SPRSSYEQY
NA | TRBV11-2 | ASSHTPGANVLT
NA | TRBV2 | ASGLSYNEQF
TRBD1 | TRBV7-9 | ASSGTGSVGEAF
NA | TRBV10-3 | ASSFSDQGTQY
NA | TRBV15 | ATSRDGAGAWATEAF
TRBD2 | TRBV10-3 | AISPGLAGETQY
NA | TRBV10-3 | AISEGGSNQPQH
TRBD1 | TRBV12-3/TRBV12-4 | ASSYGTGSSPLH
NA | TRBV28 | ASSLGVGVGGNQPQH
TRBD1 | TRBV20-1 | SAGPPGQGNEQY
NA | TRBV7-4 | ASSPGPRDATNEKLF